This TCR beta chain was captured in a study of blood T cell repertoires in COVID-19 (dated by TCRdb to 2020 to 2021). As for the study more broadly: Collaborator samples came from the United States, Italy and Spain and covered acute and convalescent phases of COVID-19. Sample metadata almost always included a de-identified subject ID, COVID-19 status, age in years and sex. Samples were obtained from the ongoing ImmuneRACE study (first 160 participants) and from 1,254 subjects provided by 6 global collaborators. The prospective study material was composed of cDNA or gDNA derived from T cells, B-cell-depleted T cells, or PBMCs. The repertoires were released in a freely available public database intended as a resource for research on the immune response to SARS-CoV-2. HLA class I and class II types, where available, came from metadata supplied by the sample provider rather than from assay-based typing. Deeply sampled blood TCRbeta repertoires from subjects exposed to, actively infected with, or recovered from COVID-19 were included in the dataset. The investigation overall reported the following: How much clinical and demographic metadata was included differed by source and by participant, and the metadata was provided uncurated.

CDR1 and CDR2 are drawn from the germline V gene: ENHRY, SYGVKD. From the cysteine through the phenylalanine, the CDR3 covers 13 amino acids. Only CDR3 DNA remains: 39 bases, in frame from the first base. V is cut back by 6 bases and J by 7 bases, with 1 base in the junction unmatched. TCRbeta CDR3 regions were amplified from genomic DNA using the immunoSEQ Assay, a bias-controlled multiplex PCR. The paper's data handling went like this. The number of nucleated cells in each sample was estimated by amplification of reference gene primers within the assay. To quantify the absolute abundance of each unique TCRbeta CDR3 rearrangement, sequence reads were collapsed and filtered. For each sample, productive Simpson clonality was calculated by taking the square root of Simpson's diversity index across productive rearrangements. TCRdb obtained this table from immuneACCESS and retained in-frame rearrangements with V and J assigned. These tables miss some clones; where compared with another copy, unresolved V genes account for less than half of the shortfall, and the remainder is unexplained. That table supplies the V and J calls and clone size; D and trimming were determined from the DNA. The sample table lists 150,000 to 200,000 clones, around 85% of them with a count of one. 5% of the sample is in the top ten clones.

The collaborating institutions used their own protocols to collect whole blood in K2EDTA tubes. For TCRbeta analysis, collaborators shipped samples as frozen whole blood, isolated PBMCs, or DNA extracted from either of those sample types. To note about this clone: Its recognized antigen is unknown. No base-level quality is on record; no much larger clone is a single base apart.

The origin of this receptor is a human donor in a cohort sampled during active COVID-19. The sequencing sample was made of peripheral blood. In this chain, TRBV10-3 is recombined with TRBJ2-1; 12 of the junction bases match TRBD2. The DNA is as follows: TGTGCCATCAGACTAGCGGGGGGTAATGAGCAGTTCTTC. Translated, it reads CAIRLAGGNEQFF.